There are a few counts of the clone carrying this TCR beta chain. The data were obtained in a study of blood T cell repertoires in COVID-19. As handled by the study authors: Cell counts per sample came from amplifying reference gene primers. The repertoire was sequenced with immunoSEQ multiplex PCR; TCRdb's copy has only in-frame clones and lacks some. That table supplies the V and J calls and clone size; D and trimming were determined from the DNA. Of 100,000 to 130,000 clones detected, about four fifths appear once; the ten largest clones hold 4% to 4.5%. CDR3 length: 15 residues. Trimming cost V 3 bases and J 2 bases; bases outside gene matches: 4. CDR1 and CDR2 (germline): SGHVS, FQNEAQ.

The J gene is TRBJ2-5, the V gene TRBV7-8; 9 bases are a match to TRBD2. Sequencing was carried out using peripheral blood. This TCR was sampled from a man between 65 and 85 years old with acute or convalescent COVID-19. In nucleotides, the CDR3 is TGTGCCAGCAGCTTGGGACTAGCACGGCAAGAGACCCAGTACTTC. This translates into CASSLGLARQETQYF.